The subject of this entry is one TCR beta chain. No antigen is known for it. This may stem from a read error, because a much larger clone lies one nucleotide away. This sample is part of a study of CD8+CD57+ T cells in acquired aplastic anemia. Overall study: Read counts for CD4+ cells (from healthy donors) averaged about 10.8 million. Study-level results: Almost 30 shared CD8+ CDR3s appeared highly expressed within patients' immunodominant clones.

Genomic DNA, the template, was used for profiling of the TCR beta VDJ and CDR3. TCRdb fed the reads into MiXCR, producing one record per CDR3 protein. Here the sample spans approximately 99,000 distinct CDR3 sequences, less than 65% being singletons. CDR1 SGHNT and CDR2 YYREEE come from the germline V gene (reference sequence). CDR3 length equals 14 residues. The chain employs TRBV5-4 and TRBJ1-1; possible D gene TRBD1, 6 bases. Sequencing was performed on sorted CD4+, CD8+, or CD8+CD57+ T cells (not recorded which) from PBMCs. The TCR sequence derives from a human donor in good health, serving as a control. The CDR3 loop reads CPSSRSTGNTEAFF. The DNA for the CDR3 is TGTCCCAGCAGCCGATCGACAGGGAACACTGAAGCTTTCTTT.